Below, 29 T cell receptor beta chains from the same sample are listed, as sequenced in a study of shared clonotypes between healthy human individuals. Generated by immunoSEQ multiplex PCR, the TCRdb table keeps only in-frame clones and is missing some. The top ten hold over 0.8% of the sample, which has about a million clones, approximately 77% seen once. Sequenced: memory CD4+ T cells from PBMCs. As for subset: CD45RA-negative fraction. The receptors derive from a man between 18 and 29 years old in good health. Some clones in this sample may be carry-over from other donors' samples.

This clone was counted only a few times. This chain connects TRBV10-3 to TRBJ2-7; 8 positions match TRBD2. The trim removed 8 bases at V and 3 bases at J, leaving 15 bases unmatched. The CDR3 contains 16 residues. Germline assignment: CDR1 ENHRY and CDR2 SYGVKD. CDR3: CAIGGVKSGGNYEQYF. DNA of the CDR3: TGTGCCATCGGGGGGGTCAAGAGCGGGGGAAACTACGAGCAGTACTTC.

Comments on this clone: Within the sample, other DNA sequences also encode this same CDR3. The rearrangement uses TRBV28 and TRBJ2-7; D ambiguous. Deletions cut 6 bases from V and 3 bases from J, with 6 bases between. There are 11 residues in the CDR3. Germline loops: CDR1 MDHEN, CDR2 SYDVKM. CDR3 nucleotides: TGTGCCAGCAGGACGGGCTACGAGCAGTACTTC. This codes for CASRTGYEQYF.

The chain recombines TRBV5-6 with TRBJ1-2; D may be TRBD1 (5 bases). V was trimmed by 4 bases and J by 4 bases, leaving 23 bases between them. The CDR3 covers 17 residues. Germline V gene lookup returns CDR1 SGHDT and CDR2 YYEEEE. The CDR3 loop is CASSNTGWRGLSYGYTF. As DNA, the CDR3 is TGTGCCAGCAGCAATACCGGGTGGAGGGGCTTGTCCTATGGCTACACCTTC.

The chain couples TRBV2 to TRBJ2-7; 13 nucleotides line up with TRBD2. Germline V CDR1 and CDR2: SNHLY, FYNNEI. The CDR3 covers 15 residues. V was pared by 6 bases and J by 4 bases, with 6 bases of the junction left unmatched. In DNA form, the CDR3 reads TGTGCCAGCAGGTGGGGGACTAGCGGGAATTACGAGCAGTACTTC. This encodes CASRWGTSGNYEQYF.

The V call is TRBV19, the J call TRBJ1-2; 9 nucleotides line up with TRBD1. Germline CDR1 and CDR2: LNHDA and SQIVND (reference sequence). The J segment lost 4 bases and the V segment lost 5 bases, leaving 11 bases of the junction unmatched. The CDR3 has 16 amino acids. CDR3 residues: CASSSGTGLIFYGYTF. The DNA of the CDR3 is TGTGCCAGTAGTTCCGGGACAGGGCTTATTTTCTATGGCTACACCTTC.

The CDR3, as DNA: TGTGCCAGCAGTGAATCCCGCAATTGGGAGCTGTTTTTT. It translates to CASSESRNWELFF. The V and J genes are TRBV6-1 and TRBJ2-2; D unresolved. From germline, CDR1 is MNHNS and CDR2 SASEGT. V lost 2 bases and J lost 9, with 10 bases in between. The CDR3 has 13 amino acids.

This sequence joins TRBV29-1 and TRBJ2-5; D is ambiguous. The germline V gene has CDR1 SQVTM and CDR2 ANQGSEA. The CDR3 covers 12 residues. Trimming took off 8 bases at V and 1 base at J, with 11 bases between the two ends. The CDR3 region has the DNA TGCAGCACGGTTGTCATCCAAGAGACCCAGTACTTC. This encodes CSTVVIQETQYF.

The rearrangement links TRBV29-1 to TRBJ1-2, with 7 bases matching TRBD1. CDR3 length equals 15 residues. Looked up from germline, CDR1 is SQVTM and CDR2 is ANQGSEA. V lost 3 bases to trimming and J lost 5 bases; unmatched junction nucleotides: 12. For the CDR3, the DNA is TGCAGCGTTGATGAGACAGGGCAGGGCCTGTATGGCTACACCTTC. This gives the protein CSVDETGQGLYGYTF.

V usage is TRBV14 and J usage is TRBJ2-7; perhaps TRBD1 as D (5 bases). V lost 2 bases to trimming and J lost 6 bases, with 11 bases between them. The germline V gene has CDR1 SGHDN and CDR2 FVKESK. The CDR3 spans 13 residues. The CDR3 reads CASSQSRGAEQYF. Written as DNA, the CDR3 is TGTGCCAGCAGCCAAAGTAGGGGCGCCGAGCAGTACTTC.

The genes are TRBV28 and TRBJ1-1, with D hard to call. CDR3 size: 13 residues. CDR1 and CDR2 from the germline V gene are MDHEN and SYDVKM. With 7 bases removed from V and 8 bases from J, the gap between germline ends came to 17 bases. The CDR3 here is CASTVRAPPEAFF. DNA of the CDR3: TGTGCCAGCACCGTACGGGCCCCTCCGGAAGCTTTCTTT.

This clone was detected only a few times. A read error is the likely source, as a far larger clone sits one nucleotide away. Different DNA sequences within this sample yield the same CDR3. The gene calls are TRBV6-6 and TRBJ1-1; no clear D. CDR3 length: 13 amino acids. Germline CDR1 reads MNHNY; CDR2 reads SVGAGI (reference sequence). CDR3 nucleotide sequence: TGTGCCAGCAGTCGAACAGAGAACACTGAAGCTTTCTTC. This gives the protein CASSRTENTEAFF.

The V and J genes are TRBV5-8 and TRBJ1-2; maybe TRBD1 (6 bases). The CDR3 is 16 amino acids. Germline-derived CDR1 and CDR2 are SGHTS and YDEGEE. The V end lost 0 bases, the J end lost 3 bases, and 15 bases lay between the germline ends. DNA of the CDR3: TGTGCCAGCAGCTTGGCCTCGGCAGGGGAGTACTATGGCTACACCTTC. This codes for CASSLASAGEYYGYTF. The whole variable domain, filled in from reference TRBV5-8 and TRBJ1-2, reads EAGVTQSPTHLIKTRGQQATLRCSPISGHTSVYWYQQALGLGLQFLLWYDEGEERNRGNFPPRFSGRQFPNYSSELNVNALELEDSALYLCASSLASAGEYYGYTFGSGTRLTVV.

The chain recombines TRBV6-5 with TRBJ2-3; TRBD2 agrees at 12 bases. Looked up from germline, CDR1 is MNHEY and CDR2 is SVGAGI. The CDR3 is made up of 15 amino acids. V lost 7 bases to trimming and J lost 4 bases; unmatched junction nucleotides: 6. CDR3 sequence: CASTRLAGVADTQYF. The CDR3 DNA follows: TGTGCCAGCACCAGACTAGCGGGAGTGGCAGATACGCAGTATTTT.

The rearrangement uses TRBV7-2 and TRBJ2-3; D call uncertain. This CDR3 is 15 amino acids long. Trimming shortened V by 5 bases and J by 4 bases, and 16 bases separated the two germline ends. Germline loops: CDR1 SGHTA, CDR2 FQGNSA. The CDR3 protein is CASSLRRPIADTQYF. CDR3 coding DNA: TGTGCCAGCAGCCTGCGCCGCCCGATTGCAGATACGCAGTATTTT.

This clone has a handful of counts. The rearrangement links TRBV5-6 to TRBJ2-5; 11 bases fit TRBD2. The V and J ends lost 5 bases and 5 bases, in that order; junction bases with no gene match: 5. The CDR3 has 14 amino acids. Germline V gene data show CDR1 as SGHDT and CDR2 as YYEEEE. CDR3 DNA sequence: TGTGCCAGCAGTTTGACTAGCGGGATTGAGACCCAGTACTTC. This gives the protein CASSLTSGIETQYF.

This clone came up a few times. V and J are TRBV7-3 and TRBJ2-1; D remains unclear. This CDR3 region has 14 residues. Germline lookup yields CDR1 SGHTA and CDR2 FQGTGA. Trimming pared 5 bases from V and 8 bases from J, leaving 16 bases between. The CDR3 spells CASSPASPWDEQFF. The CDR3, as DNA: TGTGCCAGCAGCCCAGCCTCCCCCTGGGATGAGCAGTTCTTC.

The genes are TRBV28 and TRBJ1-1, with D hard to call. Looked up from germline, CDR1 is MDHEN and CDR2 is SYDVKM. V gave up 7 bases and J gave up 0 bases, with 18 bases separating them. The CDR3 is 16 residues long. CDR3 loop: CASKSRAYNMNTEAFF. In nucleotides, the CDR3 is TGTGCCAGCAAATCAAGGGCGTACAACATGAACACTGAAGCTTTCTTT.

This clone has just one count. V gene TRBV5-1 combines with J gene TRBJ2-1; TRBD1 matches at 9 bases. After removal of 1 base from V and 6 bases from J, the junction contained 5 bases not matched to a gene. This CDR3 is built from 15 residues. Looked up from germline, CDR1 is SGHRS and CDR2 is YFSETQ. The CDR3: CASSLPSTGGNEQFF. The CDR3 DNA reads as TGCGCCAGCAGCTTGCCTTCGACAGGGGGCAATGAGCAGTTCTTC.

DNA of the CDR3: TGTGCCAGCAGGGGTCCGCGCGGCCCCACTAAGAACACCGGGGAGCTGTTTTTT. Protein product: CASRGPRGPTKNTGELFF. The chain combines TRBV28 with TRBJ2-2; D not resolved. Germline V lookup: CDR1 MDHEN, CDR2 SYDVKM. This CDR3 region has 18 residues. V dropped 6 bases and J dropped 1 base, with 21 bases sitting between them.

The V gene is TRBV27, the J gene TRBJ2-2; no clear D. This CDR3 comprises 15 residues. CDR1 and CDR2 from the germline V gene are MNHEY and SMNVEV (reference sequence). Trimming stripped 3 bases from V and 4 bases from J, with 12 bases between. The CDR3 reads CASSFTRFGTGELFF. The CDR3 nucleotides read TGTGCCAGCAGTTTTACGAGATTCGGCACCGGGGAGCTGTTTTTT.

CDR3 protein: CASSTLAGTVNEQFF. The CDR3 region has the DNA TGTGCCAGCAGTACTCTAGCGGGGACGGTTAATGAGCAGTTCTTC. The genes are TRBV6-4 and TRBJ2-1; 9 nucleotides align to TRBD2. Germline trimming cut 5 bases from V and 7 bases from J; bases unmatched to any gene: 9. The germline V gene encodes CDR1 MRHNA and CDR2 SNTAGT. The CDR3 is made up of 15 amino acids.

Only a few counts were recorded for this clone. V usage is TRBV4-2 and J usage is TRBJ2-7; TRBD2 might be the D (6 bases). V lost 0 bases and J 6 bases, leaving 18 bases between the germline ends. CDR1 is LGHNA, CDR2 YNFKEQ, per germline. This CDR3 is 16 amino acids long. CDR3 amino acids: CASSQDLARQGGEQYF. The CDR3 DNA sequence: TGTGCCAGCAGCCAAGATCTTGCGCGGCAGGGAGGCGAGCAGTACTTC.

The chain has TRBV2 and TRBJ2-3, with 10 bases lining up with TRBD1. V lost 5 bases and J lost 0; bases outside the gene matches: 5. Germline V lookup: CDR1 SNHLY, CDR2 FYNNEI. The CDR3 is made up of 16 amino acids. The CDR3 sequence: CASSHPGQGSTDTQYF. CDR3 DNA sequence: TGTGCCAGCAGTCACCCGGGACAGGGGAGCACAGATACGCAGTATTTT.

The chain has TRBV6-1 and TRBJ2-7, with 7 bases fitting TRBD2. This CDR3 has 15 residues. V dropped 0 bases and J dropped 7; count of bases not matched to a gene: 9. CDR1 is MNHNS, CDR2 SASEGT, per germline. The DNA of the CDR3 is TGTGCCAGCAGTGAAGCGCTTCTGGGGGGGTGGGAGCAGTACTTC. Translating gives CASSEALLGGWEQYF.

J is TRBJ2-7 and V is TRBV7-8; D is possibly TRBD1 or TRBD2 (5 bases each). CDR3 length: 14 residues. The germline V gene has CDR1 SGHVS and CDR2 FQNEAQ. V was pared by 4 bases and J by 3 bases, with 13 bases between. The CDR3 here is CASSWGRMLYEQYF. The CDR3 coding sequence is TGTGCCAGCAGCTGGGGACGGATGCTCTACGAGCAGTACTTC.

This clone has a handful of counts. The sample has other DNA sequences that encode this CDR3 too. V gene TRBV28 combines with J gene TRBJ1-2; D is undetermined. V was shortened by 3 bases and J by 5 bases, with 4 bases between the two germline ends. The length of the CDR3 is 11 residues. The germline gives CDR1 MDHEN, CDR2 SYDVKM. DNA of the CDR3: TGTGCCAGCAGTTTCGGTTATGGCTACACCTTC. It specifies CASSFGYGYTF.

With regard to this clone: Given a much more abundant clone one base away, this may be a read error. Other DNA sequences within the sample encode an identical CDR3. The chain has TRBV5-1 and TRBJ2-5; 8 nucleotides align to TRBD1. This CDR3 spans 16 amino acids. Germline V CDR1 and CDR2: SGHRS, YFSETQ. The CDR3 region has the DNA TGCGCTAGCAGCTACAATCCCGGGACAGGAGAAGAGACCCAGTACTTC. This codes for CASSYNPGTGEETQYF.

CDR3 sequence reads: CASSLSRWMGEQYF. CDR3 in DNA: TGTGCCAGCAGTTTATCTCGTTGGATGGGCGAGCAGTACTTC. V gene TRBV27 combines with J gene TRBJ2-7; D not resolved. Germline-derived CDR1 and CDR2 are MNHEY and SMNVEV (reference sequence). This CDR3 is 14 amino acids long. The ends were cut back, 0 bases at V and 6 bases at J, with 12 bases in the middle.

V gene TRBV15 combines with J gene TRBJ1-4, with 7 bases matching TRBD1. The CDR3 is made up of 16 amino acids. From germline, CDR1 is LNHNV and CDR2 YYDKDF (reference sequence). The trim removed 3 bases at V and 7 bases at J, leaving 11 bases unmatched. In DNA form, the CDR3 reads TGTGCCACCAGCAGCAGACAGGGCGTCGGAAGTGAAAAACTGTTTTTT. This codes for CATSSRQGVGSEKLFF.